This TCR beta chain was obtained from a study of T cell responses to AZD1222 COVID-19 vaccine. The germline CDR1 and CDR2 sequences are MNHEY and SMNVEV (reference sequence). V lost 6 bases and J 4 bases, leaving 9 bases between the germline ends. The CDR3 extends over 12 amino acids. The sample holds a few counts of this clone. Its antigen is not identified. The repertoire was sequenced with immunoSEQ multiplex PCR; TCRdb's copy has only in-frame clones and lacks some. The table lists over 20,000 clones, 80% to 90% of them singletons. Study-level results: Increases in Spike-specific TCR breadth and depth were seen after two AZD1222 doses. In all cases, repertoires were sampled only after the peak T cell response. Donor demographics were predominantly white British with a female majority; clonal diversity may be underestimated.

The chain joins TRBV27 to TRBJ1-2; D remains unclear. Source: peripheral blood, taken 28 days after the second AZD1222 dose. This TCR was sampled from an adult who received the AZD1222 COVID-19 vaccine. The CDR3: CASRRIVYGYTF. For the CDR3, the DNA is TGTGCCAGCAGGAGGATTGTCTATGGCTACACCTTC.